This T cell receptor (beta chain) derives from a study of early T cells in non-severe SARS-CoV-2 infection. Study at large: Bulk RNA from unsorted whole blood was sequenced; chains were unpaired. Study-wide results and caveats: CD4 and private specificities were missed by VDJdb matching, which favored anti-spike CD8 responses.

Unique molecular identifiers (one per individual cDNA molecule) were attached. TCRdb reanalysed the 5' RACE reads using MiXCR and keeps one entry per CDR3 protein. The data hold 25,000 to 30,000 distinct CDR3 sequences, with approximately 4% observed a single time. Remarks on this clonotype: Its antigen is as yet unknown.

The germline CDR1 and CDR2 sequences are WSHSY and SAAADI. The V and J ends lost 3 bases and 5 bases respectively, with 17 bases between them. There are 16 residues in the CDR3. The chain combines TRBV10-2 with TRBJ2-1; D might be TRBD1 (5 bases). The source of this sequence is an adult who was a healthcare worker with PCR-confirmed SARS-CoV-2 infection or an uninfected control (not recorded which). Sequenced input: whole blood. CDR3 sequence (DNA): TGCGCCAGCAGTGACGGCAGGGCGAAGGGGCACAATGAGCAGTTCTTC. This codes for CASSDGRAKGHNEQFF.